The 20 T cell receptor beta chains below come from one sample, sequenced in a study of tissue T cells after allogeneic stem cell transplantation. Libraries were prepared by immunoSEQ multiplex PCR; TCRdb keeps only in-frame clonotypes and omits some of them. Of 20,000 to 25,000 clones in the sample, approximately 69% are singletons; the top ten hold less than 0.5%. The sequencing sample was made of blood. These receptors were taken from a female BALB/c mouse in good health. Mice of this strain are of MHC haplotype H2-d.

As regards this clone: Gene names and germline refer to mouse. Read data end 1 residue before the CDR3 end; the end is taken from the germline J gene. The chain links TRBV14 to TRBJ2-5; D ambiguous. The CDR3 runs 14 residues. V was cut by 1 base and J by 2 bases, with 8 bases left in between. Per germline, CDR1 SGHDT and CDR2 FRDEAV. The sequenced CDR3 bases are TGTGCCAGCAGTTTCGCGACAACCCAAGACACCCAGTAC. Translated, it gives CASSFATTQDTQY. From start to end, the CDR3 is CASSFATTQDTQYF.

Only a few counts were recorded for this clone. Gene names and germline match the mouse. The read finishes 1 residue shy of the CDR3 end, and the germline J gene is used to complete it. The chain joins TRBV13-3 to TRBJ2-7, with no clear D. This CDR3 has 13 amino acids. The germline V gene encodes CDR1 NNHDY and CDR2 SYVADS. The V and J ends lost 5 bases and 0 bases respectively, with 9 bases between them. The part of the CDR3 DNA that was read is TGTGCCAGCAGCTCCAGGAGCTCCTATGAACAGTAC. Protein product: CASSSRSSYEQY. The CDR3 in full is CASSSRSSYEQYF.

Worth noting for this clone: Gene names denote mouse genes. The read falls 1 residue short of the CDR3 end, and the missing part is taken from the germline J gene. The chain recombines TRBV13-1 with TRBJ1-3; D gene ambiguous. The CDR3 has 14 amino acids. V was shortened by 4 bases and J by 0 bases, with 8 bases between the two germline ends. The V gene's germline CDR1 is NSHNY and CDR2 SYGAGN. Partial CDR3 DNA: TGTGCCAGCAGTCCAGACAATTCTGGAAATACGCTCTAT. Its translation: CASSPDNSGNTLY. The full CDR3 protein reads CASSPDNSGNTLYF.

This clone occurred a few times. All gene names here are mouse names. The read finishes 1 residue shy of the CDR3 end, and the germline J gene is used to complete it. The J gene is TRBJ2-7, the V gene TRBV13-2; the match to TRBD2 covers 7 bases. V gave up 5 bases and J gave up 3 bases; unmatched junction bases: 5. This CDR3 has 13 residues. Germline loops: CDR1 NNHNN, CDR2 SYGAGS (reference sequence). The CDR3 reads CASGAPGGYEQYF. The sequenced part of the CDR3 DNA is TGTGCCAGCGGAGCACCTGGGGGCTATGAACAGTAC.

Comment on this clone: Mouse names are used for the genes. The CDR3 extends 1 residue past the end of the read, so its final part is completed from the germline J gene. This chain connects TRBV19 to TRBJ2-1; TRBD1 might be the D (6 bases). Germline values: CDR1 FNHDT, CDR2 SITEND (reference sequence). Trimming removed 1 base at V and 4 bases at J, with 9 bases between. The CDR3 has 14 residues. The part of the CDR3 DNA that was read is TGTGCCAGCAGTATAAAGGGACATTATGCTGAGCAGTTC. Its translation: CASSIKGHYAEQF. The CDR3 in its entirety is CASSIKGHYAEQFF.

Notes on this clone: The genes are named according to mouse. The DNA read from the CDR3 is TGTGCCAGCAGCTTTCTGGGGGTCCGCGACACCCAGTAC. Translating gives CASSFLGVRDTQY. The whole CDR3 is CASSFLGVRDTQYF. The genes are TRBV4 and TRBJ2-5; 7 bases match TRBD2. The read terminates 1 residue ahead of where the CDR3 ends, so the germline J gene completes it. With V trimmed by 4 bases and J by 6 bases, 7 bases remained unmatched. The CDR3 length is 14 residues. Germline values: CDR1 LGHDT, CDR2 YNNKQL (reference sequence). The whole variable domain, remainder taken from reference TRBV4 and TRBJ2-5, is ETAVFQTPNYHVTQVGNEVSFNCKQTLGHDTMYWYKQDSKKLLKIMFSYNNKQLIVNETVPRRFSPQSSDKAHLNLRIKSVEPEDSAVYLCASSFLGVRDTQYFGPGTRLLVL.

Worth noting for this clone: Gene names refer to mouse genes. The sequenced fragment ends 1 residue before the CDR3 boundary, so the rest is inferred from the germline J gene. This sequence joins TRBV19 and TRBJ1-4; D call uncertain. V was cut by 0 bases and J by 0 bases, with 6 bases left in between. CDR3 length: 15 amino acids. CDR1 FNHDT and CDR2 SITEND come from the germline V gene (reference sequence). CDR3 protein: CASSIGQFSNERLFF. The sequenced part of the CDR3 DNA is TGTGCCAGCAGTATAGGGCAATTTTCCAACGAAAGATTATTT.

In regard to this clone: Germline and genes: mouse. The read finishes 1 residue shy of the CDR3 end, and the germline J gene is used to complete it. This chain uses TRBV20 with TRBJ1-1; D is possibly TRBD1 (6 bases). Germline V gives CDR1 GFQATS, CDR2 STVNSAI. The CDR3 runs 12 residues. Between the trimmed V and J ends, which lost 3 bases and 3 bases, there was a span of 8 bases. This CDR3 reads CGARQGDTEVFF. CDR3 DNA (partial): TGTGGTGCTAGACAGGGAGACACAGAAGTCTTC.

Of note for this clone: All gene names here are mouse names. The part of the CDR3 DNA that was read is TGTGGTGCTACCTGGGGGATAAACACCTTGTAC. Encoded protein: CGATWGINTLY. The complete CDR3 sequence is CGATWGINTLYF. The chain carries TRBV20 and TRBJ2-4; 7 bases match TRBD2. The read falls 1 residue short of the CDR3 end, and the missing part is taken from the germline J gene. CDR1 is GFQATS and CDR2 is STVNSAI in the germline V gene. This CDR3 region has 12 residues. The V gene end was trimmed by 4 bases and the J gene end by 5 bases; junction bases not matched to a gene: 3.

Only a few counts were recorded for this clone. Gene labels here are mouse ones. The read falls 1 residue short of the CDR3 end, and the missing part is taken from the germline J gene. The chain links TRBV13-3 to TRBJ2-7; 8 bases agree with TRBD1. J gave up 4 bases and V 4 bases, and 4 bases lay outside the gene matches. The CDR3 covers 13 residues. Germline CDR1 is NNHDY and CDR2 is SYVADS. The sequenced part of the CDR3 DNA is TGTGCCAGCAGTACAGGGGGTGGATATGAACAGTAC. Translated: CASSTGGGYEQY. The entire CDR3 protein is CASSTGGGYEQYF.

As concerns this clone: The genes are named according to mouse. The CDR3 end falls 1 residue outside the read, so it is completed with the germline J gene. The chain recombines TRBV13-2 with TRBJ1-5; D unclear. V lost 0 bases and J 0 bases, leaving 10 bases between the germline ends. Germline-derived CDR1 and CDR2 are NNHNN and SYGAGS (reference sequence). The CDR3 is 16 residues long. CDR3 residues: CASGDAPDHNNQAPLF. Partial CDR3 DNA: TGTGCCAGCGGTGATGCCCCCGACCATAACAACCAGGCTCCGCTT.

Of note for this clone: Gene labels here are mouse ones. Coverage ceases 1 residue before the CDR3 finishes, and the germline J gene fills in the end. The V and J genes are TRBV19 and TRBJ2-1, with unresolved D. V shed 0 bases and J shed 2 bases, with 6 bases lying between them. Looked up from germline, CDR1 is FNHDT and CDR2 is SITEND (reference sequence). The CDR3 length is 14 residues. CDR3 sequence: CASSIGTDYAEQFF. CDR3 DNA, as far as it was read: TGTGCCAGCAGTATAGGGACGGACTATGCTGAGCAGTTC.

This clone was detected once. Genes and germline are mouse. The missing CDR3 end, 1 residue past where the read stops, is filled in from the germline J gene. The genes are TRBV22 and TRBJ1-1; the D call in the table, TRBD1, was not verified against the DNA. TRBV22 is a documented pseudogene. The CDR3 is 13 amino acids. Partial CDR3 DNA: TGTGCCAGCAGATGGGACAGGGGGCCAGAAGTCTTC. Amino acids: CASRWDRGPEVF. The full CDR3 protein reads CASRWDRGPEVFF.

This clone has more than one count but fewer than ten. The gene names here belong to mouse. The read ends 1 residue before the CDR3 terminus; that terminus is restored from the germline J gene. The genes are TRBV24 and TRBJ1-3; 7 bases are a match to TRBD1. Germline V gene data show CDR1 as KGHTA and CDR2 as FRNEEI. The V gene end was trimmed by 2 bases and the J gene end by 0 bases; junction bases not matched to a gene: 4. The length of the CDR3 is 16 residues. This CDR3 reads CASSLNRGDSGNTLYF. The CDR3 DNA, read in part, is TGTGCCAGCAGTCTGAACAGGGGAGATTCTGGAAATACGCTCTAT.

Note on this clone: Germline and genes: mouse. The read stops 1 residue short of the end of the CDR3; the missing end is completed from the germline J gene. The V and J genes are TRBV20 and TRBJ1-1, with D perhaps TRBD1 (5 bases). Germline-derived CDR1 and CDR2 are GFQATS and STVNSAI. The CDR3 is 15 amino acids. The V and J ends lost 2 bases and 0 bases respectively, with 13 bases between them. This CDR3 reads CGARKIGQANTEVFF. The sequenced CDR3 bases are TGTGGTGCTAGGAAAATCGGACAAGCAAACACAGAAGTCTTC. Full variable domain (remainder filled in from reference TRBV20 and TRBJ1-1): GALVYQYPRRTICKSGTSMRMECQAVGFQATSVAWYRQSPQKTFELIALSTVNSAIKYEQNFTQEKFPISHPNLSFSSMTVLNAYLEDRGLYLCGARKIGQANTEVFFGKGTRLTVV.

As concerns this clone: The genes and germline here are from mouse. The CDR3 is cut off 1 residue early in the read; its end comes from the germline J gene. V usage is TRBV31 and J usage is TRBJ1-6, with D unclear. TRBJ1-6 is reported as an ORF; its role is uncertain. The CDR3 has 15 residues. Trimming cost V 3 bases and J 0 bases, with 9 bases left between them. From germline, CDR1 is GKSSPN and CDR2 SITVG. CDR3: CAWSLQPSYNSPLYF. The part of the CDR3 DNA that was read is TGTGCCTGGAGCCTACAACCTTCCTATAATTCGCCCCTCTAC.

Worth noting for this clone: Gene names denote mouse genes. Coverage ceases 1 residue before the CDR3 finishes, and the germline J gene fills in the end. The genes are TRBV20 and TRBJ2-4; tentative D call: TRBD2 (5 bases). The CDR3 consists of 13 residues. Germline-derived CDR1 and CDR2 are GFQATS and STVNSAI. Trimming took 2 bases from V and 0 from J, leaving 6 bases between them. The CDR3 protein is CGARMGSQNTLYF. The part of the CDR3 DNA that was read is TGTGGTGCTAGGATGGGGAGTCAAAACACCTTGTAC.

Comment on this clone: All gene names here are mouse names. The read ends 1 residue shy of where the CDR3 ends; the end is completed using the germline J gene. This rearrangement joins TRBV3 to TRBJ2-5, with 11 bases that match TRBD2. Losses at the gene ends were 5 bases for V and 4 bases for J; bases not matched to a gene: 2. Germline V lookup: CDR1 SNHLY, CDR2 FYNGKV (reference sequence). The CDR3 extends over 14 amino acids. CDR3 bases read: TGTGCCAGCAGCACGGGACTGGGGGAAGACACCCAGTAC. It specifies CASSTGLGEDTQY. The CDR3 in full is CASSTGLGEDTQYF.

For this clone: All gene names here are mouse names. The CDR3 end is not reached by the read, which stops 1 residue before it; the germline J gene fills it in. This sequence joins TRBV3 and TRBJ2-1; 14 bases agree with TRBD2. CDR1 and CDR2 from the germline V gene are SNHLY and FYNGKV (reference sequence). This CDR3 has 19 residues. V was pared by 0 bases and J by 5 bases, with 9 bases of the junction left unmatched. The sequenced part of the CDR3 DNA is TGTGCCAGCAGCTTAGCGCCCCGGGACTGGGGGGGCGCTGATGCTGAGCAGTTC. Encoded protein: CASSLAPRDWGGADAEQF. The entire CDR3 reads CASSLAPRDWGGADAEQFF.

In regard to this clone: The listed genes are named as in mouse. CDR3 sequence: CASSQGTGQDTQYF. The sequenced part of the CDR3 DNA is TGTGCCAGCAGCCAAGGGACAGGCCAAGACACCCAGTAC. V usage is TRBV2 and J usage is TRBJ2-5, with 7 bases lining up with TRBD1. Read sequence stops 1 residue before the CDR3 end, and the germline J gene provides the missing end. J gave up 2 bases and V 1 base, and 0 bases lay outside the gene matches. Looked up from germline, CDR1 is LGHNA and CDR2 is YSYQKL. The CDR3 has 14 residues.